These 26 T cell receptor beta chains were sequenced from one sample in a study of beta chain features in type 1 diabetes. Sequencing targeted expressed TCRB transcripts, as all isolated RNA had been reverse transcribed. Clones were sequenced by immunoSEQ multiplex PCR, and TCRdb holds only the in-frame ones, with some missing. The sample lists under 400,000 clones, approximately 15% occurring once. Sequencing was done on a sample of central memory CD4+ T cells from blood. The receptor set was obtained from a man aged 25-45 years in good health.

The rearrangement uses TRBV7-2 and TRBJ2-2; 7 bases are shared with TRBD1. Germline CDR1 is SGHTA and CDR2 is FQGNSA. This CDR3 has 14 amino acids. The J segment lost 7 bases and the V segment lost 2 bases, leaving 4 bases of the junction unmatched. The CDR3, as DNA: TGTGCCAGCAGCTTAAAGGGGGCGGGCGGGGAGCTGTTTTTT. Amino acid sequence: CASSLKGAGGELFF. The whole variable domain, filled in from reference TRBV7-2 and TRBJ2-2, reads GAGVSQSPSNKVTEKGKDVELRCDPISGHTALYWYRQSLGQGLEFLIYFQGNSAPDKSGLPSDRFSAERTGGSVSTLTIQRTQQEDSAVYLCASSLKGAGGELFFGEGSRLTVL.

This clone was seen a few times. The chain employs TRBV9 and TRBJ1-2, with unresolved D. CDR1 and CDR2 (germline): SGDLS, YYNGEE. With 2 bases removed from V and 0 bases from J, the gap between germline ends came to 5 bases. The CDR3 covers 13 residues. The CDR3 here is CASSVRPNYGYTF. CDR3 nucleotide sequence: TGTGCCAGCAGCGTCAGACCTAACTATGGCTACACCTTC.

The chain recombines TRBV2 with TRBJ1-1, with 7 positions matching TRBD1. CDR1 and CDR2 from the germline V gene are SNHLY and FYNNEI. The V and J ends lost 5 bases and 11 bases, in that order; junction bases with no gene match: 14. This CDR3 is 14 amino acids long. The CDR3 DNA sequence: TGTGCCAGCAGTTACCAGGACAGGCAAACGATCGCTTTCTTT. As protein: CASSYQDRQTIAFF.

This clone has more than one count but fewer than ten. The chain couples TRBV6-1 to TRBJ1-5; tentatively, D is TRBD1 (6 bases). The CDR3 covers 17 residues. With 2 bases removed from V and 0 bases from J, the gap between germline ends came to 14 bases. The germline V gene has CDR1 MNHNS and CDR2 SASEGT. CDR3 sequence (DNA): TGTGCCAGCAGTGAACTTCGGGGGGCTTATAGCAATCAGCCCCAGCATTTT. Residues: CASSELRGAYSNQPQHF.

This clone was observed at least ten times. The chain uses TRBV29-1 and TRBJ2-1; D possibly matches TRBD1 or TRBD2 (5 bases each). Germline CDR1 reads SQVTM; CDR2 reads ANQGSEA. CDR3 size: 13 residues. V dropped 7 bases and J dropped 8 bases, with 18 bases sitting between them. CDR3 sequence: CSAQRGTFDEQFF. The CDR3 DNA reads TGCAGCGCTCAGAGGGGTACATTCGATGAGCAGTTCTTC.

In its sample, this clone was seen a few times. The chain has TRBV7-2 and TRBJ1-5; D is unresolved. CDR1 is SGHTA, CDR2 FQGNSA, per germline. The CDR3 consists of 12 residues. The V end was cut by 7 bases, the J end by 5 bases, with 9 bases between. Here the CDR3 reads CASTRADQPQHF. In nucleotides, the CDR3 is TGTGCCAGCACCCGGGCCGATCAGCCCCAGCATTTT.

The V gene is TRBV11-2, the J gene TRBJ2-3, with TRBD2 as a possible D gene (5 bases). Trimming shortened V by 1 base and J by 4 bases, and 9 bases separated the two germline ends. CDR3 length: 14 amino acids. Germline CDR1 is SGHAT and CDR2 is FQNNGV. CDR3 residues: CASSLGRLADTQYF. The CDR3 DNA reads as TGTGCCAGCAGCTTAGGGAGGCTGGCAGATACGCAGTATTTT.

This clone was counted a few times. This chain links TRBV7-2 with TRBJ2-3, with D perhaps TRBD1 (5 bases). The CDR3 contains 15 residues. The V end was cut by 5 bases, the J end by 1 base, with 13 bases between. Germline values: CDR1 SGHTA, CDR2 FQGNSA. Here the CDR3 reads CASSPQGVGTDTQYF. CDR3 DNA sequence: TGTGCCAGCAGCCCCCAAGGGGTGGGCACAGATACGCAGTATTTT.

This clone showed up just a few times. V usage is TRBV7-9 and J usage is TRBJ2-7; 8 bases are a match to TRBD1. Germline-derived CDR1 and CDR2 are SEHNR and FQNEAQ (reference sequence). Trimming cost V 5 bases and J 2 bases; bases outside gene matches: 8. The CDR3 is 15 amino acids. The CDR3 coding sequence is TGTGCCAGCAGCCCCCGAGGGACAGGCACCTACGAGCAGTACTTC. It codes for CASSPRGTGTYEQYF.

The CDR3 region is CASGQRTKADKNTGELFF. CDR3 bases: TGTGCTAGTGGCCAGAGGACCAAGGCGGACAAGAACACCGGGGAGCTGTTTTTT. The chain couples TRBV12-5 to TRBJ2-2, with TRBD1 as a possible D gene (5 bases). There are 18 residues in the CDR3. Per germline, CDR1 LGHNT and CDR2 FRNRAP. The V and J ends lost 6 bases and 1 base respectively, with 21 bases between them. The entire variable domain, with the rest obtained from reference TRBV12-5 and TRBJ2-2, is as follows: DARVTQTPRHKVTEMGQEVTMRCQPILGHNTVFWYRQTMMQGLELLAYFRNRAPLDDSGMPKDRFSAEMPDATLATLKIQPSEPRDSAVYFCASGQRTKADKNTGELFFGEGSRLTVL.

A word on this clone: One base away lies a much larger clone, so this may be a sequencing read error. CDR3 bases: TGTGCCAGCAGACGCCAGGGGCCTGGGGCCAACGTCCTGACTTTC. Its translation: CASRRQGPGANVLTF. The rearrangement uses TRBV11-1 and TRBJ2-6, with a possible D match to TRBD1 (6 bases). Germline V gives CDR1 SGHAT, CDR2 FQDESV (reference sequence). The CDR3 is 15 amino acids. V was trimmed by 6 bases and J by 2 bases, leaving 11 bases between them. Filled out from reference TRBV11-1 and TRBJ2-6, the complete variable domain reads EAEVAQSPRYKITEKSQAVAFWCDPISGHATLYWYRQILGQGPELLVQFQDESVVDDSQLPKDRFSAERLKGVDSTLKIQPAELGDSAMYLCASRRQGPGANVLTFGAGSRLTVL.

The chain couples TRBV15 to TRBJ2-6; 7 positions match TRBD1. The CDR3 is 15 residues long. Losses at the gene ends were 5 bases for V and 3 bases for J; bases not matched to a gene: 4. Germline CDR1 is LNHNV and CDR2 is YYDKDF (reference sequence). In DNA, the CDR3 is TGTGCCACCAGCGTAGGGGGCGTTGGGGCCAACGTCCTGACTTTC. Protein sequence: CATSVGGVGANVLTF.

The rearrangement uses TRBV9 and TRBJ2-1, with 9 nucleotides matching TRBD1. Trimming removed 2 bases from V and 7 bases from J; junction bases left unmatched: 4. Germline CDR1 and CDR2: SGDLS and YYNGEE. This CDR3 is 14 amino acids long. CDR3 loop: CASSVTGTGNEQFF. In DNA, the CDR3 is TGTGCCAGCAGCGTTACCGGGACAGGGAATGAGCAGTTCTTC.

The chain links TRBV20-1 to TRBJ2-7, with 9 bases fitting TRBD2. V was pared by 4 bases and J by 5 bases, with 0 bases of the junction left unmatched. The germline gives CDR1 DFQATT, CDR2 SNEGSKA (reference sequence). CDR3 length: 11 amino acids. The CDR3 bases are TGCAGTGCTACTAGCGGGAACGAGCAGTACGTC. The encoded protein is CSATSGNEQYV.

The sample holds a few counts of this clone. The V gene is TRBV7-9, the J gene TRBJ1-1; no definite D call. The CDR3 sequence is 14 residues long. Germline CDR1 is SEHNR and CDR2 is FQNEAQ (reference sequence). V shed 0 bases and J shed 7 bases, with 12 bases lying between them. The chain's CDR3 is CASSLAGNGGEAFF. In nucleotides, the CDR3 is TGTGCCAGCAGCTTAGCGGGGAACGGAGGTGAAGCTTTCTTT.

A few counts support this clone. The chain has TRBV29-1 and TRBJ2-1, with 9 bases aligning to TRBD2. This CDR3 region has 14 residues. V shed 6 bases and J 9 bases; nucleotides not matched to a gene: 12. Germline CDR1 reads SQVTM; CDR2 reads ANQGSEA. CDR3 residues: CSVAGTSRLSEQFF. Written as DNA, the CDR3 is TGCAGCGTCGCCGGGACTAGCCGCCTCTCTGAGCAGTTCTTC.

This clone has more than one count but fewer than ten. The V and J genes are TRBV7-2 and TRBJ2-7, with unresolved D. CDR1 and CDR2 from the germline V gene are SGHTA and FQGNSA. Deletions cut 0 bases from V and 5 bases from J, with 8 bases between. This CDR3 region has 13 residues. CDR3 DNA: TGTGCCAGCAGCTTAGCGACGAATAACGAGCAGTACTTC. Encoded protein: CASSLATNNEQYF.

The chain is built from TRBV18 and TRBJ2-7; 10 bases are shared with TRBD1. CDR3 length equals 13 residues. The V and J ends lost 4 bases and 4 bases, in that order; junction bases with no gene match: 1. CDR1 KGHSH and CDR2 LQKENI come from the germline V gene. The CDR3 DNA sequence: TGTGCCAGCTCACGGGACAGGGGTTACGAGCAGTACTTC. It translates to CASSRDRGYEQYF.

V and J are TRBV21-1 and TRBJ2-3; the table's D call, TRBD2, was not checked against the DNA. TRBV21-1 is classified as a pseudogene. The CDR3 consists of 15 residues. CDR3 protein: CASSKARGLFRAQYF. In DNA form, the CDR3 reads TGTGCCAGCAGCAAAGCCCGGGGACTCTTCAGAGCGCAGTATTTT.

This clone has more than one count but fewer than ten. The CDR3: CASSLEVKDGYTF. DNA for the CDR3: TGTGCCAGCAGTTTAGAGGTGAAGGATGGCTACACCTTC. The chain has TRBV28 and TRBJ1-2; no clear D. V gave up 2 bases and J gave up 6 bases, with 10 bases separating them. The CDR3 runs 13 residues. Germline loops: CDR1 MDHEN, CDR2 SYDVKM.

The chain couples TRBV28 to TRBJ1-3; 10 nucleotides line up with TRBD1. V gave up 7 bases and J gave up 2 bases; unmatched junction bases: 5. The CDR3 totals 15 residues. Germline V gene data show CDR1 as MDHEN and CDR2 as SYDVKM. CDR3 nucleotides: TGTGCCAGCACGGGGGGACAGGGGCCTGGAAACACCATATATTTT. Translated: CASTGGQGPGNTIYF.

V gene TRBV5-1 combines with J gene TRBJ2-7; 9 bases fit TRBD1. The CDR3 sequence is 15 residues long. Trimming at V came to 1 base and at J to 0 bases, leaving 2 bases not matched to a gene. Germline CDR1 reads SGHRS; CDR2 reads YFSETQ. This chain's CDR3 is CASSLTGGPSYEQYF. CDR3 nucleotide sequence: TGCGCCAGCAGCTTGACAGGGGGCCCCTCCTACGAGCAGTACTTC.

A few counts support this clone. This chain links TRBV5-1 with TRBJ1-5, with 9 bases aligning to TRBD1. Germline loops: CDR1 SGHRS, CDR2 YFSETQ. The CDR3 consists of 15 residues. Trimming at V came to 3 bases and at J to 4 bases, leaving 5 bases not matched to a gene. The CDR3 spells CASSWDGTGNQPQHF. The DNA for the CDR3 is TGCGCCAGCAGCTGGGATGGGACAGGGAATCAGCCCCAGCATTTT.

The J gene is TRBJ1-1, the V gene TRBV7-2; TRBD1 aligns across 8 bases. Germline loops: CDR1 SGHTA, CDR2 FQGNSA. Trimming removed 5 bases from V and 8 bases from J; junction bases left unmatched: 10. This CDR3 has 14 residues. The CDR3 coding sequence is TGTGCCAGCAGCACCGGATCCCGGACAGGGGAAGCTTTCTTT. Amino acids: CASSTGSRTGEAFF.

Only a few counts were recorded for this clone. The chain has TRBV7-2 and TRBJ2-7; D not resolved. Germline V gives CDR1 SGHTA, CDR2 FQGNSA. V lost 1 base and J 6 bases, leaving 7 bases between the germline ends. This CDR3 spans 12 amino acids. The CDR3 region has the DNA TGTGCCAGCAGCTTAGAGGTGGGCGAGCAGTACTTC. Its protein product is CASSLEVGEQYF.

This clone was seen at least ten times. V is TRBV6-4 and J is TRBJ2-2; unclear D gene. CDR1 is MRHNA, CDR2 SNTAGT, per germline. Trimming stripped 0 bases from V and 4 bases from J, with 3 bases between. This CDR3 contains 13 residues. CDR3: CASSDSATGELFF. Written as DNA, the CDR3 is TGTGCCAGCAGTGACTCGGCCACCGGGGAGCTGTTTTTT.